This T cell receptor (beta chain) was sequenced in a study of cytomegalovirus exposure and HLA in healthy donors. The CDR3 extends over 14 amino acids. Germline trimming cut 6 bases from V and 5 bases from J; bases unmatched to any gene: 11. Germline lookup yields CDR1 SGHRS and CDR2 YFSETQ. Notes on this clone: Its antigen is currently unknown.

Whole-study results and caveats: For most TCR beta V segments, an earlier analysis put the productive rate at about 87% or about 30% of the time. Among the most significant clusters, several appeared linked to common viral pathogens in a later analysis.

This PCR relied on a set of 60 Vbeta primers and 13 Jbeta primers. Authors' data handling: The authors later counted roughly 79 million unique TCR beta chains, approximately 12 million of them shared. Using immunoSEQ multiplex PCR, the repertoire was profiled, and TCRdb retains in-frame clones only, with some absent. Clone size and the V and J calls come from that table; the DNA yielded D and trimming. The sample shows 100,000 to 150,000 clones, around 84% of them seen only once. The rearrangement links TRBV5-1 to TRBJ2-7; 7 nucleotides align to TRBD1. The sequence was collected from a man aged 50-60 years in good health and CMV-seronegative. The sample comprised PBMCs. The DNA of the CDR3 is TGCGCCAGCAACCAACAGGGGCTCCTCCACGAGCAGTACTTC. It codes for CASNQQGLLHEQYF.